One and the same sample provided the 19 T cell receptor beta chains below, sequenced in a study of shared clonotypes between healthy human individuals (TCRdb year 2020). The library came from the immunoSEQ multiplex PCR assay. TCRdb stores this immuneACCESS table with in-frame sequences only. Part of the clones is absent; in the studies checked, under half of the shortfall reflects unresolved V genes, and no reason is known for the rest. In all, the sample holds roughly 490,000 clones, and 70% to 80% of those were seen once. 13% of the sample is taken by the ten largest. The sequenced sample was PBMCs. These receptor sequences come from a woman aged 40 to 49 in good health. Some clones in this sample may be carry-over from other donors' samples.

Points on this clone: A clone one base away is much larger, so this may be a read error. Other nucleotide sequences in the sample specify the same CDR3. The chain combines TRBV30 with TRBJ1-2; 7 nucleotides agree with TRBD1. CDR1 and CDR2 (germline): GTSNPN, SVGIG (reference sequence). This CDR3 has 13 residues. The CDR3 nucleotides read TGCGCCTGGAGCAGACAGGGCCCCTATGGCTACACCTTC. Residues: CAWSRQGPYGYTF.

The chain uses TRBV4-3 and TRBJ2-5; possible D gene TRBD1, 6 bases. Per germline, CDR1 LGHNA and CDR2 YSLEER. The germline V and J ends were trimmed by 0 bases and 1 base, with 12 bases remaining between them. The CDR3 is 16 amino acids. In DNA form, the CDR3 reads TGCGCCAGCAGCCAAGAAGTAGGCAGGGGCCAAGAGACCCAGTACTTC. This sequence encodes CASSQEVGRGQETQYF.

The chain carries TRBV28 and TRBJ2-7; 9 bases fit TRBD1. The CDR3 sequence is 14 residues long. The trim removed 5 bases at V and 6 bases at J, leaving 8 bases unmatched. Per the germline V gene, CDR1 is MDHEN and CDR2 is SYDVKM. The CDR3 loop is CASSAIRTGVEQYF. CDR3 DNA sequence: TGTGCCAGCAGTGCCATCCGGACAGGGGTCGAGCAGTACTTC.

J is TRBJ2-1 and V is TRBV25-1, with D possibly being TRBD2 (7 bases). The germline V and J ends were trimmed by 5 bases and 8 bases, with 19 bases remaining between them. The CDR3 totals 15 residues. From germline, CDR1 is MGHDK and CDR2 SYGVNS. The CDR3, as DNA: TGTGCCAGCAGTCTTAAGGGGGAGGGCCCCGATGAGCAGTTCTTC. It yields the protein CASSLKGEGPDEQFF.

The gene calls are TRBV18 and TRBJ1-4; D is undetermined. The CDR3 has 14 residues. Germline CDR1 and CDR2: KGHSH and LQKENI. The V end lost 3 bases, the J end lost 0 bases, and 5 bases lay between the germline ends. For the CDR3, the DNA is TGTGCCAGCTCACCTACCGCAACTAATGAAAAACTGTTTTTT. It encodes CASSPTATNEKLFF.

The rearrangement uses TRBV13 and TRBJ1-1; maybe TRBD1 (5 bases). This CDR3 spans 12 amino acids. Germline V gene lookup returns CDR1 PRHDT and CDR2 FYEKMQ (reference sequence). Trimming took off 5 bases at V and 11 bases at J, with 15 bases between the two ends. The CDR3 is CASSLRGAGAFF. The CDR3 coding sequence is TGTGCCAGCAGCCTAAGAGGGGCAGGGGCTTTCTTT. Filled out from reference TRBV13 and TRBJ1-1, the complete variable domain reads AAGVIQSPRHLIKEKRETATLKCYPIPRHDTVYWYQQGPGQDPQFLISFYEKMQSDKGSIPDRFSAQQFSDYHSELNMSSLELGDSALYFCASSLRGAGAFFGQGTRLTVV.

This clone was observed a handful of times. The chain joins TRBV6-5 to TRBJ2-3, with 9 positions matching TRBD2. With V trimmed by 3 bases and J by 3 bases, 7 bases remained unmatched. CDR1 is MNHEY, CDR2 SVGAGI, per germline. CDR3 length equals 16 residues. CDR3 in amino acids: CASSYGLAGSTDTQYF. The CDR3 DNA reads TGTGCCAGCAGTTATGGCCTAGCGGGAAGTACAGATACGCAGTATTTT.

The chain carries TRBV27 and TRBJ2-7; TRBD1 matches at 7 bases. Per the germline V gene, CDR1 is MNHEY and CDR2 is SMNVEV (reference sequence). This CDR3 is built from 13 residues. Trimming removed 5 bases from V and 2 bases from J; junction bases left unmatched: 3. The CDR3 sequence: CASSPGTAYEQYF. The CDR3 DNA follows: TGTGCCAGCAGTCCCGGGACAGCCTACGAGCAGTACTTC.

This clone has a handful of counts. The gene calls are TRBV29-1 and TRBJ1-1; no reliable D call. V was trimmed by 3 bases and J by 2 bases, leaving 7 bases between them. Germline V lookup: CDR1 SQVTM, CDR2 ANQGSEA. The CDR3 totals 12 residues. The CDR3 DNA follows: TGCAGCGTTGATACAAGTAACACTGAAGCTTTCTTT. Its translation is CSVDTSNTEAFF.

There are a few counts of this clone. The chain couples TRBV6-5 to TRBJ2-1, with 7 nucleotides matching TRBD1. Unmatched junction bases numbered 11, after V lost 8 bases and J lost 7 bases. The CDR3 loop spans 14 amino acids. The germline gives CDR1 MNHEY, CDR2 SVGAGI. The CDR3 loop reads CASQQTGFGNEQFF. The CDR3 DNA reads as TGTGCCAGCCAGCAGACAGGGTTCGGGAATGAGCAGTTCTTC.

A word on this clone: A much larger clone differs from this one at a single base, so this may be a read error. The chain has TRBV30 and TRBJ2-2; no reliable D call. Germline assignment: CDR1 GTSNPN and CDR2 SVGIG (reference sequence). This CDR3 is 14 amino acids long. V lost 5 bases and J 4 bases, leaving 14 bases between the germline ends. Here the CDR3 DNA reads TGTGCCTGGTCTGGACGCCGTTTCACCGGGGAGCTGTTTTTT. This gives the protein CAWSGRRFTGELFF.

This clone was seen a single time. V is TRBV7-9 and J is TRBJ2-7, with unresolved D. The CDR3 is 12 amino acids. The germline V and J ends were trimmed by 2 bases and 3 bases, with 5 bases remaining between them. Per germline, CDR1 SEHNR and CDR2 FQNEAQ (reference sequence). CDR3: CASSLSRYEQYF. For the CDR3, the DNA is TGTGCCAGCAGCTTAAGCCGCTACGAGCAGTACTTC.

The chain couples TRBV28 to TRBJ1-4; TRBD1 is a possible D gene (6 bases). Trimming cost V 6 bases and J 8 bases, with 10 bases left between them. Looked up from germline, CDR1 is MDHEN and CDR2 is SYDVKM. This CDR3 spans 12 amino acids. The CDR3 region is CASSRGREKLFF. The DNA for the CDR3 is TGTGCCAGCAGCAGGGGTAGGGAAAAACTGTTTTTT.

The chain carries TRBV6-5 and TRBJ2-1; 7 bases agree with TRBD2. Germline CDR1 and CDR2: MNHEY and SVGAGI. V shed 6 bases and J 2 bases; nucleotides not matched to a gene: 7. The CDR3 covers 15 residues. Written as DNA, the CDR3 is TGTGCCAGCAGGGGGGGGACTACCCCCTACAATGAGCAGTTCTTC. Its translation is CASRGGTTPYNEQFF.

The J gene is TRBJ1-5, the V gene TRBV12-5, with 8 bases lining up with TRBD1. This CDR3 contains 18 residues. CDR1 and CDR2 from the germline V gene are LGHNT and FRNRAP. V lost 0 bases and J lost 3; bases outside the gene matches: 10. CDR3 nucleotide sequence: TGTGCTAGTGGTTTGGTACCCGGACAGGGTGGGAACAATCAGCCCCAGCATTTT. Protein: CASGLVPGQGGNNQPQHF. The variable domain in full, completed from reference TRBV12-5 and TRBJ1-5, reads DARVTQTPRHKVTEMGQEVTMRCQPILGHNTVFWYRQTMMQGLELLAYFRNRAPLDDSGMPKDRFSAEMPDATLATLKIQPSEPRDSAVYFCASGLVPGQGGNNQPQHFGDGTRLSIL.

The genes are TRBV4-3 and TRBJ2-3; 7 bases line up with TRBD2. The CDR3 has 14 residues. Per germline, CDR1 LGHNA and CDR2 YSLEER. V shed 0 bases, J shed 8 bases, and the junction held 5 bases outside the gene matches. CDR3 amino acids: CASSQDQSGTTQYF. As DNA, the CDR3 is TGCGCCAGCAGCCAAGATCAGAGCGGGACTACGCAGTATTTT.

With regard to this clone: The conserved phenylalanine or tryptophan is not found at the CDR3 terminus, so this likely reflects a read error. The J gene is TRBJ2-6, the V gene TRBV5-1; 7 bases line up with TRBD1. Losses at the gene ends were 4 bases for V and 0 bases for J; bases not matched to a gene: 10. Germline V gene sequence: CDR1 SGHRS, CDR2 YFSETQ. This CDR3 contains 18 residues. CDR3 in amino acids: CASSQTGRMLSGANVLTS. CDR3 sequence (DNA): TGCGCCAGCAGCCAGACAGGGCGTATGCTCTCTGGGGCCAACGTCCTGACTTCC.

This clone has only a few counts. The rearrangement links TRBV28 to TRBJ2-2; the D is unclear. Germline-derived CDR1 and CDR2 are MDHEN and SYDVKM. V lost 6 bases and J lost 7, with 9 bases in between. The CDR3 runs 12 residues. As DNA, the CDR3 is TGTGCCAGCAGCCCTAGTTTCGGGGAGCTGTTTTTT. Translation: CASSPSFGELFF.

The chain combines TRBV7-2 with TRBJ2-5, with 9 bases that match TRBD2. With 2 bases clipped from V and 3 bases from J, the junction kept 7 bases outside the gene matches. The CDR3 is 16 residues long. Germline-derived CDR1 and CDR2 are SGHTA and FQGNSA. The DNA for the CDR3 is TGTGCCAGCAGCTTAAATCCTAGCGGGACCGAAGAGACCCAGTACTTC. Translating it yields CASSLNPSGTEETQYF. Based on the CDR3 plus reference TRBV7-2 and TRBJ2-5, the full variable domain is GAGVSQSPSNKVTEKGKDVELRCDPISGHTALYWYRQSLGQGLEFLIYFQGNSAPDKSGLPSDRFSAERTGGSVSTLTIQRTQQEDSAVYLCASSLNPSGTEETQYFGPGTRLLVL.